This TCR beta chain was observed in a study of T cell responses to AZD1222 COVID-19 vaccine. General study results and limits: The donor group comprised mostly white British people and more females; the analysis possibly underestimated clonal diversity.

Assay: immunoSEQ multiplex PCR; the TCRdb copy retains only in-frame clones and omits some. The data hold roughly 150,000 clones, with roughly 92% observed a single time. Deletions cut 7 bases from V and 4 bases from J, with 16 bases between. This CDR3 has 15 amino acids. Germline CDR1 and CDR2: MDHEN and SYDVKM. About this clone: The antigen remains unidentified.

This rearrangement joins TRBV28 to TRBJ1-4; possibly TRBD1 for D (6 bases). The TCR comes from an adult in good health. The material was peripheral blood, obtained on day 0 of AZD1222 vaccination. CDR3 protein: CASTDQGLDNEKLFF. The CDR3 DNA reads TGTGCCAGCACCGATCAGGGGCTTGATAATGAAAAACTGTTTTTT.